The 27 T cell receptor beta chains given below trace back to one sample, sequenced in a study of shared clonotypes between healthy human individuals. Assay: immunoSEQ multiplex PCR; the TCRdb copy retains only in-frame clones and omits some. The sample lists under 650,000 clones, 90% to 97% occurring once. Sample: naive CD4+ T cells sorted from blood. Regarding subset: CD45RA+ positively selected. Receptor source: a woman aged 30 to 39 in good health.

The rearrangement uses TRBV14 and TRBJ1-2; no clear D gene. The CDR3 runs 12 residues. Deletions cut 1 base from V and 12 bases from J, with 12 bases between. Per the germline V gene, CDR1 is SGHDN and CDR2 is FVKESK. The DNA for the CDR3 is TGTGCCAGCAGCCAAGGGACGATTGTAGACACCTTC. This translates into CASSQGTIVDTF.

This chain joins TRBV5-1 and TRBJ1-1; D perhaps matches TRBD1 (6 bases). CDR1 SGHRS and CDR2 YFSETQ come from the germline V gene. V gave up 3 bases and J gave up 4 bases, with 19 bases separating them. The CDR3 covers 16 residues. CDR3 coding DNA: TGCGCCAGCAGCTATAAGAAGGCAGGGGAAGCCACTGAAGCTTTCTTT. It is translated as CASSYKKAGEATEAFF.

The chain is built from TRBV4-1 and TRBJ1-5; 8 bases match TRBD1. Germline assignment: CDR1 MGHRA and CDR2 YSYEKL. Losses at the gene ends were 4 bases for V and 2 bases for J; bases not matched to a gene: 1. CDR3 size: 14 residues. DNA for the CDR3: TGCGCCAGCAGCCCGGACAGGGGCAATCAGCCCCAGCATTTT. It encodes CASSPDRGNQPQHF.

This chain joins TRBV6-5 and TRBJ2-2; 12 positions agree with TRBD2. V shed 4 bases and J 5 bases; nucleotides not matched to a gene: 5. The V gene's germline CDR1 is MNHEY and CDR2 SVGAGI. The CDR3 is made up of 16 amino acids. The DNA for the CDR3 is TGTGCCAGCAGTTTTTCACTAGCGGGAGGTACCGGGGAGCTGTTTTTT. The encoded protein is CASSFSLAGGTGELFF.

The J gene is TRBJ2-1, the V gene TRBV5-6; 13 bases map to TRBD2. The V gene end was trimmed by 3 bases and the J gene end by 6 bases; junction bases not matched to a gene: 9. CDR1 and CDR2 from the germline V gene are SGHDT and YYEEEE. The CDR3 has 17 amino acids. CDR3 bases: TGTGCCAGCAGCTGGGGGGCAGGGACTAGCGGGACCAATGAGCAGTTCTTC. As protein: CASSWGAGTSGTNEQFF.

The CDR3, as DNA: TGTGCCAGCAGCGAAACTCGACTGGTCCGAAGCTCCTACAATGAGCAGTTCTTC. Translation: CASSETRLVRSSYNEQFF. The V gene is TRBV2, the J gene TRBJ2-1; D gene uncertain. The V and J ends lost 6 bases and 0 bases respectively, with 21 bases between them. The CDR3 has 18 residues. Germline values: CDR1 SNHLY, CDR2 FYNNEI. The variable domain in full, completed from reference TRBV2 and TRBJ2-1, reads EPEVTQTPSHQVTQMGQEVILRCVPISNHLYFYWYRQILGQKVEFLVSFYNNEISEKSEIFDDQFSVERPDGSNFTLKIRSTKLEDSAMYFCASSETRLVRSSYNEQFFGPGTRLTVL.

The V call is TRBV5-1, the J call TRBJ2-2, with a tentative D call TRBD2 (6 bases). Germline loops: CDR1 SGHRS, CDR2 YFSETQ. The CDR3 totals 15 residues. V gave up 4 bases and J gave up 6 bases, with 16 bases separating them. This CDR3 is CASSPTGREAGELFF. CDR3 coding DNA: TGCGCCAGCAGCCCGACGGGCAGGGAGGCCGGGGAGCTGTTTTTT.

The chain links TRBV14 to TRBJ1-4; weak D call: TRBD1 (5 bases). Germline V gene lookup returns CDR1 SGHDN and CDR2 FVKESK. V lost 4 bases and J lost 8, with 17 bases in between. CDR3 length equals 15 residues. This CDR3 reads CASSPPRVRGEKLFF. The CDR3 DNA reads TGTGCCAGCAGCCCCCCCAGGGTCCGGGGGGAAAAACTGTTTTTT.

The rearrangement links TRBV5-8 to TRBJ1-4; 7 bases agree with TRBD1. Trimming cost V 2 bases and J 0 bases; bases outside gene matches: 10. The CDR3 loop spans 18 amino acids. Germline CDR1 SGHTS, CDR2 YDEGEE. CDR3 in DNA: TGTGCCAGCAGCTTCGCCAGGCAAGGGACAGCAACTAATGAAAAACTGTTTTTT. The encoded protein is CASSFARQGTATNEKLFF.

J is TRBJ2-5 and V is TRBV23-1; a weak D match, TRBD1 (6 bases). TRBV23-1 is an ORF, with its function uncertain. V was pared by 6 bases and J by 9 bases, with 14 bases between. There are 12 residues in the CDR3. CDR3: CASRPIKGAQYF. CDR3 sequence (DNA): TGCGCCAGCAGACCCATCAAGGGGGCCCAGTACTTC.

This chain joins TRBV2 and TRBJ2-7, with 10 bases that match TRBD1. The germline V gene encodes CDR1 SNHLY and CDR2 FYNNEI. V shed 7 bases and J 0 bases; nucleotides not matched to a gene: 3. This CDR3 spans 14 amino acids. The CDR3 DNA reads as TGTGCCAGCAATGGACAGGGGGACTCCTACGAGCAGTACTTC. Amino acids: CASNGQGDSYEQYF. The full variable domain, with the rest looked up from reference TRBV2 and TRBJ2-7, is EPEVTQTPSHQVTQMGQEVILRCVPISNHLYFYWYRQILGQKVEFLVSFYNNEISEKSEIFDDQFSVERPDGSNFTLKIRSTKLEDSAMYFCASNGQGDSYEQYFGPGTRLTVT.

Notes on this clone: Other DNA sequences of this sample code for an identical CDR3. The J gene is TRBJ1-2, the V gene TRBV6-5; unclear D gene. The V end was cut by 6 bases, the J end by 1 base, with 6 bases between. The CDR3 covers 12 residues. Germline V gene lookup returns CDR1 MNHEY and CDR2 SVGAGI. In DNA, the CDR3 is TGTGCCAGCAGCTATAGTAACTATGGCTACACCTTC. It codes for CASSYSNYGYTF.

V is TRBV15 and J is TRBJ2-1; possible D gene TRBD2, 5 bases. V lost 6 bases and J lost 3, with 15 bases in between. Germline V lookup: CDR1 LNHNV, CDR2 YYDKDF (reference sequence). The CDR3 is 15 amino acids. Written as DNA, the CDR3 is TGTGCCACCAGGCGAACTAGTGGCGGCTACAATGAGCAGTTCTTC. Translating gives CATRRTSGGYNEQFF.

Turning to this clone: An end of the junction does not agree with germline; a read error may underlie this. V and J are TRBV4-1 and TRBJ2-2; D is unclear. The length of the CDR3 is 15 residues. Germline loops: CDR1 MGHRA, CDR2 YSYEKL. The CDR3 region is CANSQAVVGTGELFF. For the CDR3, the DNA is TGCGCCAACAGCCAAGCAGTCGTGGGCACCGGGGAGCTGTTTTTT.

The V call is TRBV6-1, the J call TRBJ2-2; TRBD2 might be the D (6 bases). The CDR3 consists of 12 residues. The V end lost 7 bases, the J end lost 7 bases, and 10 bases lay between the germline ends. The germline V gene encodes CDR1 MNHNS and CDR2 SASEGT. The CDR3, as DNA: TGTGCCAGCACCAGGGAGGTCGGGGAGCTGTTTTTT. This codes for CASTREVGELFF.

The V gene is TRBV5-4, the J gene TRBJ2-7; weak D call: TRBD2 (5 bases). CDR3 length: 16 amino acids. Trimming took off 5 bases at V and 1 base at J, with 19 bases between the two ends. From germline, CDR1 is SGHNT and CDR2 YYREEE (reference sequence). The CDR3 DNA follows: TGTGCCAGCAGTTCAGAGGGCCGGGGAAGATCCTACGAGCAGTACTTC. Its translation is CASSSEGRGRSYEQYF.

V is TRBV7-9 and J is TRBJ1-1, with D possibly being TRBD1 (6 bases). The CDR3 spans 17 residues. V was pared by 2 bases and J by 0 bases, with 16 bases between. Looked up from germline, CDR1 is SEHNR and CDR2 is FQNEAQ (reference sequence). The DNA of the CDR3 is TGTGCCAGCAGCTTATTTGCGGGACACATGATGAACACTGAAGCTTTCTTT. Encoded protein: CASSLFAGHMMNTEAFF.

CDR3 residues: CASSLVVGGNTEAFF. The CDR3, as DNA: TGTGCCAGCAGCTTGGTGGTGGGGGGAAACACTGAAGCTTTCTTT. This chain connects TRBV5-4 to TRBJ1-1, with D possibly matching TRBD1 (5 bases). V lost 0 bases to trimming and J lost 2 bases, with 11 bases between them. The CDR3 consists of 15 residues. Germline V lookup: CDR1 SGHNT, CDR2 YYREEE (reference sequence).

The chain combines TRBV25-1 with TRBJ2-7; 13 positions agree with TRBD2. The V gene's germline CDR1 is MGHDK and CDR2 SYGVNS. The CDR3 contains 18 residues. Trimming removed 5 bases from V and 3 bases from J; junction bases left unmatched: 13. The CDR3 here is CASSSKRGRLAGGYEQYF. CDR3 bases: TGTGCCAGCAGTTCAAAGAGGGGAAGACTAGCGGGAGGCTACGAGCAGTACTTC.

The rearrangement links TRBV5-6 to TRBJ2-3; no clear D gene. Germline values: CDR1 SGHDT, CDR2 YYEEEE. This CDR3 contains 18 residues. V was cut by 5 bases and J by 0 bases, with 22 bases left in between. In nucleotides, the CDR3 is TGTGCCAGCAGTTCCTCCTACCACTACAGTCCTAGCACAGATACGCAGTATTTT. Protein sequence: CASSSSYHYSPSTDTQYF.

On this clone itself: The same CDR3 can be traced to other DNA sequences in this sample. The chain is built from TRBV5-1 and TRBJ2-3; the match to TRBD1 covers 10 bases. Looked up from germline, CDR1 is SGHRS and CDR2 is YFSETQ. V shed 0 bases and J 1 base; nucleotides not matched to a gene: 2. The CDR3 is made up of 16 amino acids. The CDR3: CASSLGTGGGTDTQYF. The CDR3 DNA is TGCGCCAGCAGCTTGGGGACAGGGGGAGGCACAGATACGCAGTATTTT.

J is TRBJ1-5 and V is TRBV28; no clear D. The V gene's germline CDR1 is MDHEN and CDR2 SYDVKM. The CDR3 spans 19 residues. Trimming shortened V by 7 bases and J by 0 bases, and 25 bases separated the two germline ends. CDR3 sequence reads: CASITSLGASIYSNQPQHF. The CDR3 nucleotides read TGTGCCAGCATTACCTCGCTCGGCGCTTCCATCTATAGCAATCAGCCCCAGCATTTT.

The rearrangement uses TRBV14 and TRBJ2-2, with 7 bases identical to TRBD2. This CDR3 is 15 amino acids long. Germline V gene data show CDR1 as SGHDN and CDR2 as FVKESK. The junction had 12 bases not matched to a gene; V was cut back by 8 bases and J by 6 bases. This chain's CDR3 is CASGKTRRESGELFF. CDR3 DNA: TGTGCCAGCGGCAAGACAAGGCGGGAGTCCGGGGAGCTGTTTTTT.

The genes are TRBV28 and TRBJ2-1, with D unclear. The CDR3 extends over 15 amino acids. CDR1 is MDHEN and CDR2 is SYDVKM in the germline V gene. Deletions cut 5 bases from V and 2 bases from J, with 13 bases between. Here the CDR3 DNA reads TGTGCCAGCAGTCCAAGGGTGTTCACCTACAATGAGCAGTTCTTC. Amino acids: CASSPRVFTYNEQFF.

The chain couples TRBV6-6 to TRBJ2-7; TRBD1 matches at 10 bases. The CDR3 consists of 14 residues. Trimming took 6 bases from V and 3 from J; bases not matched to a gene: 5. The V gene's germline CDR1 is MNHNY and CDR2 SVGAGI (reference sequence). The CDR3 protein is CASSLRDRGYEQYF. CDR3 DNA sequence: TGTGCCAGCAGCCTCCGGGACAGGGGCTACGAGCAGTACTTC.

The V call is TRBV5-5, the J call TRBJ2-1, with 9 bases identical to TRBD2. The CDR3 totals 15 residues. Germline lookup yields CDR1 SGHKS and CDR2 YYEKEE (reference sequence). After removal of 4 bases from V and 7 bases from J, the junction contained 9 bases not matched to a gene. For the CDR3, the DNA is TGTGCCAGCAGCCTCGATAGCGGGAGAGGTAATGAGCAGTTCTTC. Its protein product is CASSLDSGRGNEQFF.

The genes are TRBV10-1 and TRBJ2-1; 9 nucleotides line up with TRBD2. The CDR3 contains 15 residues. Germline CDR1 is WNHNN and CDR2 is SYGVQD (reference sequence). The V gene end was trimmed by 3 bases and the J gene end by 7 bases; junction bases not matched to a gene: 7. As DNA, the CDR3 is TGCGCCAGCAGTGATGGCGGGAGGGCCCTGAATGAGCAGTTCTTC. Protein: CASSDGGRALNEQFF.